The source of this T cell receptor (beta chain) is a study of CD8+ T cells in alopecia areata (dated by TCRdb to 2017 to 2018). Background for the entire study: The treated patients took part in an open-label pilot trial in which moderate-to-severe alopecia areata was treated with oral tofacitinib at 5 to 10 mg twice daily. Patients received tofacitinib for 6 to 18 months and were then followed off drug for 6 months to check for delayed response and recurrence. Disease severity in treated patients was measured with the SALT score, which quantifies the percentage of affected scalp surface area. The study used high-throughput TCRbeta sequencing to examine T cell clonal expansion in alopecia areata, in both the C3H/HeJ mouse model and human patients. Human TCRbeta sequencing covered scalp tissue and sorted CD4+ and CD8+ peripheral blood T cells from patchy and totalis/universalis alopecia areata patients and healthy controls. Patients on tofacitinib were biopsied at baseline and after 4 and 24 weeks of treatment, and several of the patients also had a later scalp biopsy. Clonality in the scalp was compared among normal scalp (n=4), patchy alopecia areata scalp (n=8), and alopecia totalis/universalis scalp (n=8). The RNA source kit depended on sample type: the PAXgene miRNA kit for fixed scalp, the miRNeasy kit for PBMCs, and the RNeasy kit for mouse skin. TCRbeta CDR3 regions were amplified by immunoSEQ multiplex PCR using 35 Vbeta forward and 13 Jbeta reverse primers. Findings and caveats that apply to the study as a whole: Unlike mouse skin, which is dominated by gammadelta T cells, normal human skin has resident alphabeta T cells that are also sequenced, and this complicates analysis of the scalp TCR repertoire. TCR sequences shared between patients were less clear than in mice, possibly partly because of HLA diversity in the patient population. Because the treated cohort was small and had only one nonresponder, larger studies are needed to examine links between baseline CD8+ expansion and response. Lesional scalp, especially in alopecia totalis/universalis, showed higher clonality and more expanded CD8+ clones than normal scalp, suggesting antigenic drive. Scalp clonality and the number of expanded CD8+ clones among the top 100 scalp clones were significantly decreased by tofacitinib. During tofacitinib treatment, many expanded lesional clones stuck around in both scalp and blood, and this persistence may partly explain why relapse happens after treatment is stopped.

The time point label of this sample denotes: 4 weeks on oral tofacitinib. The treatment or condition label corresponds to: oral pan-JAK inhibitor, 5-10 mg twice daily. Peripheral blood and lesional scalp punch biopsies were obtained from patients with alopecia areata. PBMCs were isolated by density centrifugation and stained for CD3, CD4 and CD8, after which CD4+ and CD8+ T cells were sorted on a FACSAria. Receptor amplification or capture employed the immunoSEQ multiplex PCR assay. To provide template for TCR sequencing, every sample had RNA extracted and reverse transcribed into cDNA. First-strand cDNA was synthesized with SuperScript III using a 2:1 mix of oligo-dT and random hexamers. A synthetic immune receptor repertoire was used to gauge amplification bias, and whatever bias remained was removed computationally. Under the source paper's analysis protocol: Raw reads were preprocessed to remove errors, and CDR3 was defined according to IMGT conventions as the region from the conserved cysteine to phenylalanine. Clonality was computed as 1 minus the Shannon entropy, with the entropy normalized by log2 of the number of productive unique TCRs. Scalp TCRbeta sequences were cross-referenced with sorted blood CD4 and CD8 repertoires so that the CD4 or CD8 identity of scalp clones could be inferred. TCRdb retrieved this table from immuneACCESS and kept in-frame rearrangements only. Not all clones are present; in checked studies, unresolved V genes account for under half, and no reason is known for the remainder. Clone size and the V and J calls come from that table; the DNA yielded D and trimming. This sample is represented by about 120,000 clones; more than 40% of them were singletons. The leading ten clones occupy 0.45% to 0.5% of the sample.

V is cut by 6 bases and J by 3 bases, and the space between the germline ends is 15 bases. CDR1 and CDR2 (MNHEY, SVGAGI) derive from the germline V gene. The CDR3 runs 14 residues from the cysteine to the phenylalanine. This entry keeps only the CDR3 DNA: 42 bases, framed from base 1. A few counts support this clone. Its antigen is currently not known. The sample holds no much larger clone one base away, and base qualities are not on file. Specimen: CD4+ T cells sorted from blood, collected at week 4, from a patient treated with tofacitinib. The chain uses TRBV6-5 and TRBJ2-7, with TRBD1 as a weak D call on 5 bases. This clonotype originated in a human donor with alopecia areata. The CDR3 region: CASSRTLTVYEQYF. The bases read TGTGCCAGCAGCCGCACCTTGACAGTCTACGAGCAGTACTTC.